Sequencing of this T cell receptor (beta chain) was carried out in a study of blood T cell repertoires in COVID-19. Looking at the study overall: The United States, Italy and Spain provided the acute and convalescent COVID-19 samples. Nucleic acid was either cDNA or gDNA, and it came from T cells, B-cell-depleted T cells, or PBMCs.

Germline V gives CDR1 SGHRS, CDR2 YFSETQ. The CDR3 runs to 15 residues. V was pared by 0 bases and J by 2 bases, with 9 bases between. Authors' data handling: Quantification of nucleated cells was approximated via reference gene primer amplification. Libraries were prepared by immunoSEQ multiplex PCR; TCRdb keeps only in-frame clonotypes and omits some of them. V and J calls and clone size follow that table, whereas D and trimming were derived from the DNA. The sample contains about 120,000 clones, 75% to 80% of which appear only once. This sequence joins TRBV5-1 and TRBJ2-1; D unresolved. The sample taken for sequencing was peripheral blood. This TCR came from a woman over 75 with active or convalescent COVID-19. This CDR3 is CASSLAFDTYNEQFF. In nucleotides, the CDR3 is TGCGCCAGCAGCTTGGCCTTCGACACCTACAATGAGCAGTTCTTC.